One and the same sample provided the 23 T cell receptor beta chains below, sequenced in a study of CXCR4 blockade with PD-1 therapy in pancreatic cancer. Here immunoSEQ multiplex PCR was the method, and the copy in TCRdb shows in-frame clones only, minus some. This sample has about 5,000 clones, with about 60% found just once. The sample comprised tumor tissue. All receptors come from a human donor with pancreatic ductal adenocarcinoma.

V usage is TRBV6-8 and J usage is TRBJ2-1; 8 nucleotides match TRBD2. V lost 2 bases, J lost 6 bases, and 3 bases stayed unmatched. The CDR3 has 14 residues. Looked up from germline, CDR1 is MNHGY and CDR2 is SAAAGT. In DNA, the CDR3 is TGTGCCAGCAGTTACCCGGGACTAGTCAATGAGCAGTTCTTC. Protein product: CASSYPGLVNEQFF.

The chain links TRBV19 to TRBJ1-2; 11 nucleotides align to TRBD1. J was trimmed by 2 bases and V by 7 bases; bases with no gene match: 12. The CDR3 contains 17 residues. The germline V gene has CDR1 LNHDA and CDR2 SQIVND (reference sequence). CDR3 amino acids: CASTVPGQGGANYGYTF. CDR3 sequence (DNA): TGTGCCAGTACCGTACCGGGACAGGGGGGCGCCAACTATGGCTACACCTTC. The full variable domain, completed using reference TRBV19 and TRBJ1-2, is DGGITQSPKYLFRKEGQNVTLSCEQNLNHDAMYWYRQDPGQGLRLIYYSQIVNDFQKGDIAEGYSVSREKKESFPLTVTSAQKNPTAFYLCASTVPGQGGANYGYTFGSGTRLTVV.

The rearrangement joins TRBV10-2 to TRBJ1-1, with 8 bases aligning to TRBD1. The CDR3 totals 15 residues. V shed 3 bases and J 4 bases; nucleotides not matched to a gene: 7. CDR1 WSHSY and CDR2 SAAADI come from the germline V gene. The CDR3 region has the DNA TGCGCCAGCAGTGAAAGTGGACAGGGTGGCACTGAAGCTTTCTTT. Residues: CASSESGQGGTEAFF.

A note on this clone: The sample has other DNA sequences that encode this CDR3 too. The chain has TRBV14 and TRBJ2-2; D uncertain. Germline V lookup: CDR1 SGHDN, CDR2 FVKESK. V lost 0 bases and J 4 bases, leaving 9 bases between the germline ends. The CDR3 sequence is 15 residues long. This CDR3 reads CASSQDSSLTGELFF. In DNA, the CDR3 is TGTGCCAGCAGCCAAGATAGCAGCCTCACCGGGGAGCTGTTTTTT.

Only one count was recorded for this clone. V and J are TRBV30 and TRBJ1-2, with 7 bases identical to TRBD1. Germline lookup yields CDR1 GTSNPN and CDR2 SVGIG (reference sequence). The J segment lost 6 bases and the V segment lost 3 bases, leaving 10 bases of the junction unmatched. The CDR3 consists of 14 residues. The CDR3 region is CAWSLDRTRNGYTF. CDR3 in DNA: TGTGCCTGGAGCTTGGACAGGACCAGAAATGGCTACACCTTC.

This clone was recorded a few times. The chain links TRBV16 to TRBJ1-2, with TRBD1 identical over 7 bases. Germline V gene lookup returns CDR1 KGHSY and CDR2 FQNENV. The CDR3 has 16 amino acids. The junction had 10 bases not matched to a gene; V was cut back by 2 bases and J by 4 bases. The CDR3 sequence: CASSQGDFGTVYGYTF. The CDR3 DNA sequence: TGTGCCAGCAGCCAAGGGGATTTCGGGACAGTCTATGGCTACACCTTC.

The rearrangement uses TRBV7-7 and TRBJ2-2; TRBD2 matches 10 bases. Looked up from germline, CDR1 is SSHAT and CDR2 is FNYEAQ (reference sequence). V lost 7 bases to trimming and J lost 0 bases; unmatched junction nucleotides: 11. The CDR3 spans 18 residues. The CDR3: CASTPTPGLASNTGELFF. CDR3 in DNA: TGTGCCAGCACCCCTACGCCGGGACTAGCGTCGAACACCGGGGAGCTGTTTTTT.

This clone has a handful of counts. The CDR3, as DNA: TGTGCCAGCAGTACTACGGGGAGGTTAGAGACCCAGTACTTC. Translating gives CASSTTGRLETQYF. The chain recombines TRBV28 with TRBJ2-5, with a possible D match to TRBD2 (6 bases). This CDR3 has 14 residues. The germline V gene encodes CDR1 MDHEN and CDR2 SYDVKM. With 5 bases removed from V and 4 bases from J, the gap between germline ends came to 14 bases.

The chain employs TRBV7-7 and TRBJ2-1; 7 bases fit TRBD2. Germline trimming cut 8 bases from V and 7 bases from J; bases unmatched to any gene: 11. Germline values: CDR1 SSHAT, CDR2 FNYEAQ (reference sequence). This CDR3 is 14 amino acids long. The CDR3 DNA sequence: TGTGCCAGCCTCCGGGCGGGAGCGGTGAATGAGCAGTTCTTC. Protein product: CASLRAGAVNEQFF.

The CDR3 DNA follows: TGTGCCAGCAGCGCAGGGGTAAACACCGGGGAGCTGTTTTTT. Translating it yields CASSAGVNTGELFF. The chain is built from TRBV9 and TRBJ2-2; perhaps TRBD1 as D (6 bases). Trimming left V 3 bases short and J 2 bases short, with 8 bases between. The CDR3 covers 14 residues. From germline, CDR1 is SGDLS and CDR2 YYNGEE. The variable domain in full, completed from reference TRBV9 and TRBJ2-2, reads DSGVTQTPKHLITATGQRVTLRCSPRSGDLSVYWYQQSLDQGLQFLIQYYNGEERAKGNILERFSAQQFPDLHSELNLSSLELGDSALYFCASSAGVNTGELFFGEGSRLTVL.

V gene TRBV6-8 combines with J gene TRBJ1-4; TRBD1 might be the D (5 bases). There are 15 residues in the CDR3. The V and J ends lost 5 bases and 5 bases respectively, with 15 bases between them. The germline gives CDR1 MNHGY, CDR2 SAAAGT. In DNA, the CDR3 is TGTGCCAGCAGTCTCCACAGGACCCCGAATGAAAAACTGTTTTTT. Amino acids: CASSLHRTPNEKLFF.

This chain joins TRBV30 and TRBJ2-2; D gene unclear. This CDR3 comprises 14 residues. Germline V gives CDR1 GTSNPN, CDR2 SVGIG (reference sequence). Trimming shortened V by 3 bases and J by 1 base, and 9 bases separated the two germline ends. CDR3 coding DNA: TGTGCCTGGAGAGCAGATATGAACACCGGGGAGCTGTTTTTT. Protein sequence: CAWRADMNTGELFF.

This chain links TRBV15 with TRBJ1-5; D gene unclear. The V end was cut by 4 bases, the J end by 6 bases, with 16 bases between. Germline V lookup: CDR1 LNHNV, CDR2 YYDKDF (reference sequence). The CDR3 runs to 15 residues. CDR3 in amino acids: CATSNGMEFFQPQHF. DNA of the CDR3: TGTGCCACCAGCAACGGTATGGAGTTTTTTCAGCCCCAGCATTTT.

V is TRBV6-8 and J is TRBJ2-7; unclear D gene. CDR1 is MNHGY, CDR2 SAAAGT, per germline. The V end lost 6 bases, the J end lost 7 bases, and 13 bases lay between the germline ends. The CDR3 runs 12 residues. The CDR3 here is CASRTQNREQYF. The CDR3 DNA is TGTGCCAGCAGGACTCAGAATCGGGAGCAGTACTTC.

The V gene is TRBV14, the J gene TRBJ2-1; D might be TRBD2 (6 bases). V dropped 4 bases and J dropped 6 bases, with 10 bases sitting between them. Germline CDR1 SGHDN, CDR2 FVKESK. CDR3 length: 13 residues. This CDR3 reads CASSLGLPNEQFF. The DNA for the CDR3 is TGTGCCAGCAGCCTGGGACTGCCCAATGAGCAGTTCTTC.

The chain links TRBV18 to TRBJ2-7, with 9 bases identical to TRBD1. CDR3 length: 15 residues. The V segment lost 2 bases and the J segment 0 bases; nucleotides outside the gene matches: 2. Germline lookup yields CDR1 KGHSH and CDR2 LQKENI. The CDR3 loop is CASSPLQGASYEQYF. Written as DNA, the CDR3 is TGTGCCAGCTCACCATTACAGGGGGCCTCCTACGAGCAGTACTTC.

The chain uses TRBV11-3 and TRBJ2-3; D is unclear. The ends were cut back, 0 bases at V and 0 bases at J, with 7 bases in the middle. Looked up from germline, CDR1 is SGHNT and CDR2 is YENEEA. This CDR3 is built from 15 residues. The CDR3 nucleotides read TGTGCCAGCAGCTTAGAGACCCGGAGCACAGATACGCAGTATTTT. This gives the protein CASSLETRSTDTQYF.

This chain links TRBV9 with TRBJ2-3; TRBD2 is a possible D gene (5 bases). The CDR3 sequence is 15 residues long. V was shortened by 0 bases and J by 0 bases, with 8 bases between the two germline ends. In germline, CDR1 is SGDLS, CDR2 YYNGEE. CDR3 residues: CASSVAAASTDTQYF. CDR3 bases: TGTGCCAGCAGCGTAGCAGCGGCTAGCACAGATACGCAGTATTTT.

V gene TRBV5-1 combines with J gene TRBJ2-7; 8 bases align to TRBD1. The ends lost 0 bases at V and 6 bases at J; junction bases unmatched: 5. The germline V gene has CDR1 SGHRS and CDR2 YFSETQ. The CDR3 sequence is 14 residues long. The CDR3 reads CASSLGDRQVEQYF. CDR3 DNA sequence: TGCGCCAGCAGCTTGGGGGACAGGCAAGTCGAGCAGTACTTC.

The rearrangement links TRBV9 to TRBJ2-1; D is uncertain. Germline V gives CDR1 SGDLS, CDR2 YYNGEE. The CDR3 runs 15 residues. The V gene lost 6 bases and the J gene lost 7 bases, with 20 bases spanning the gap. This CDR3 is CASTLWGYWVNEQFF. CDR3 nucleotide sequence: TGTGCCAGCACTCTATGGGGATACTGGGTAAATGAGCAGTTCTTC.

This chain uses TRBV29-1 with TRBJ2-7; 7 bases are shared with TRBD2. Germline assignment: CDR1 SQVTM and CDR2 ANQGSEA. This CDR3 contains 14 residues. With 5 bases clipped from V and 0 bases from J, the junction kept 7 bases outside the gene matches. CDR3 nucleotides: TGCAGCGTTCAAACTCGCGGGAGCTCCTACGAGCAGTACTTC. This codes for CSVQTRGSSYEQYF.

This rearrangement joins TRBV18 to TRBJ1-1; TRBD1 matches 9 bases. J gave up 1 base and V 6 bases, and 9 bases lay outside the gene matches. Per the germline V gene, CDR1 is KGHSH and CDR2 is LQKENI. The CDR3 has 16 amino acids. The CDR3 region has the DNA TGTGCCAGCTCCCCCTATCGGACAGGGGAGAACACTGAAGCTTTCTTT. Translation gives CASSPYRTGENTEAFF. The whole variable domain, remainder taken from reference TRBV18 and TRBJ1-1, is NAGVMQNPRHLVRRRGQEARLRCSPMKGHSHVYWYRQLPEEGLKFMVYLQKENIIDESGMPKERFSAEFPKEGPSILRIQQVVRGDSAAYFCASSPYRTGENTEAFFGQGTRLTVV.

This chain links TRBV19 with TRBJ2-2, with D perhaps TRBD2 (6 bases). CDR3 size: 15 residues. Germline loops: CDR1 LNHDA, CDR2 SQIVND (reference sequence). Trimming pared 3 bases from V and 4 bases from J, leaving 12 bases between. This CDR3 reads CASSIGAGSTGELFF. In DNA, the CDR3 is TGTGCCAGTAGTATCGGGGCGGGGAGCACCGGGGAGCTGTTTTTT.